This T cell receptor beta chain was documented in a study of tumor T cells in aggressive B-cell lymphoma. The method was immunoSEQ multiplex PCR; TCRdb's version includes in-frame clones alone and lacks a portion of them. The sample holds 8,000 to 9,500 clones, approximately 81% seen once. The sequenced material came from tumor tissue. This sequence originates from an adult with diffuse large B cell lymphoma.

The CDR3: CASSLSLQGESSYEQYF. The CDR3 region has the DNA TGTGCCAGCAGTTTATCGCTACAGGGAGAAAGCTCCTACGAGCAGTACTTC. The genes are TRBV28 and TRBJ2-7, with a possible D match to TRBD1 (6 bases). The CDR3 is made up of 17 amino acids. V was cut by 1 base and J by 0 bases, with 16 bases left in between. Per germline, CDR1 MDHEN and CDR2 SYDVKM. The whole variable domain, remainder taken from reference TRBV28 and TRBJ2-7, is DVKVTQSSRYLVKRTGEKVFLECVQDMDHENMFWYRQDPGLGLRLIYFSYDVKMKEKGDIPEGYSVSREKKERFSLILESASTNQTSMYLCASSLSLQGESSYEQYFGPGTRLTVT.